Presented here are 21 T cell receptor beta chains from one specimen sequenced in a study of graft-versus-host responses after intestinal transplantation. These receptors have no known antigen. Measured with immunoSEQ multiplex PCR; TCRdb has only the in-frame clones, and not every one. There are roughly 100,000 clones in the sample; about 90% occur only once, and more than 0.8% lies in the top ten. The source was unstimulated CD4+ T cells sorted from spleen or lymph node cells, collected before intestinal transplant. These receptors originate from a human donor who received an intestinal transplant.

This rearrangement joins TRBV6-5 to TRBJ2-7; no reliable D call. V lost 0 bases and J lost 7, with 13 bases in between. Germline values: CDR1 MNHEY, CDR2 SVGAGI. The CDR3 runs to 14 residues. The CDR3 loop reads CASSYSISLGEQYF. CDR3 DNA sequence: TGTGCCAGCAGTTACTCGATATCGCTAGGAGAGCAGTACTTC.

V usage is TRBV6-1 and J usage is TRBJ2-4, with 7 bases aligning to TRBD1. V shed 6 bases, J shed 0 bases, and the junction held 8 bases outside the gene matches. Germline assignment: CDR1 MNHNS and CDR2 SASEGT. CDR3 size: 16 residues. CDR3 in DNA: TGTGCCAGCAGGGAAAGACAGGGTCTAGCCAAAAACATTCAGTACTTC. Translated, it gives CASRERQGLAKNIQYF.

The chain employs TRBV2 and TRBJ2-7; tentative D call: TRBD2 (6 bases). The V and J ends lost 7 bases and 4 bases respectively, with 8 bases between them. The germline gives CDR1 SNHLY, CDR2 FYNNEI. This CDR3 spans 11 amino acids. The CDR3 DNA reads as TGTGCCAGCACGGGAGATTACGAGCAGTACTTC. It is translated as CASTGDYEQYF.

The CDR3 loop is CASRLGSNYGYTF. CDR3 in DNA: TGTGCCTCTAGGCTCGGAAGCAACTATGGCTACACCTTC. The rearrangement joins TRBV10-3 to TRBJ1-2; D is uncertain. V lost 11 bases, J lost 2 bases, and 15 bases lay in between. Germline CDR1 and CDR2: ENHRY and SYGVKD. The CDR3 covers 13 residues.

The chain carries TRBV11-2 and TRBJ2-4; a weak D match, TRBD1 (5 bases). Germline V lookup: CDR1 SGHAT, CDR2 FQNNGV. This CDR3 has 14 residues. Trimming removed 2 bases at V and 3 bases at J, with 8 bases between. The CDR3 DNA reads TGTGCCAGCAGCTTAAGGGGTGTCAAAAACATTCAGTACTTC. Translation gives CASSLRGVKNIQYF.

The J gene is TRBJ1-5, the V gene TRBV28; D gene ambiguous. The CDR3 has 14 amino acids. CDR1 and CDR2 (germline): MDHEN, SYDVKM. Between the trimmed V and J ends, which lost 0 bases and 6 bases, there was a span of 9 bases. The CDR3 spells CASSLWSVSQPQHF. CDR3 DNA: TGTGCCAGCAGTTTATGGTCGGTCAGTCAGCCCCAGCATTTT.

The chain links TRBV12-5 to TRBJ2-2; TRBD2 is a possible D gene (6 bases). CDR1 and CDR2 (germline): LGHNT, FRNRAP. The ends were cut back, 7 bases at V and 5 bases at J, with 14 bases in the middle. This CDR3 has 14 amino acids. The CDR3 bases are TGTGCTAGTGTTGGGGGGTTCGGGACCGGGGAGCTGTTTTTT. It translates to CASVGGFGTGELFF.

The V call is TRBV28, the J call TRBJ1-5; D gene uncertain. Germline V gene lookup returns CDR1 MDHEN and CDR2 SYDVKM. The CDR3 runs 15 residues. The V gene lost 1 base and the J gene lost 2 bases, with 9 bases spanning the gap. Written as DNA, the CDR3 is TGTGCCAGCAGTTTATCCTTTGACGGCAATCAGCCCCAGCATTTT. It specifies CASSLSFDGNQPQHF.

The V and J genes are TRBV27 and TRBJ1-5; TRBD1 aligns across 8 bases. Germline CDR1 is MNHEY and CDR2 is SMNVEV (reference sequence). V trimming: 3 bases; J trimming: 2 bases; junction bases outside the gene matches: 0. The CDR3 loop spans 14 amino acids. CDR3 protein: CASSLTGGNQPQHF. The CDR3 coding sequence is TGTGCCAGCAGTTTGACAGGGGGCAATCAGCCCCAGCATTTT.

The chain joins TRBV28 to TRBJ1-6; 8 bases map to TRBD1. Unmatched junction bases numbered 5, after V lost 8 bases and J lost 8 bases. The CDR3 spans 13 residues. CDR1 is MDHEN and CDR2 is SYDVKM in the germline V gene. The CDR3 protein is CASLDRGYSPLHF. Here the CDR3 DNA reads TGTGCCAGCCTCGACAGGGGTTATTCACCCCTCCACTTT.

The chain uses TRBV19 and TRBJ2-1; perhaps TRBD2 as D (6 bases). Trimming took off 7 bases at V and 8 bases at J, with 15 bases between the two ends. Germline CDR1 LNHDA, CDR2 SQIVND (reference sequence). This CDR3 comprises 13 residues. The CDR3 spells CASTAGRDHEQFF. The CDR3 nucleotides are TGTGCCAGTACAGCAGGGCGGGACCATGAGCAGTTCTTC.

The CDR3: CSAGEALGKNTEAFF. Written as DNA, the CDR3 is TGCAGCGCCGGAGAGGCGTTAGGGAAGAACACTGAAGCTTTCTTT. This rearrangement joins TRBV29-1 to TRBJ1-1; no firm D call. The germline V gene has CDR1 SQVTM and CDR2 ANQGSEA. The CDR3 loop spans 15 amino acids. V lost 7 bases and J lost 1, with 19 bases in between. Full variable domain (outside the CDR3, taken from reference TRBV29-1 and TRBJ1-1): SAVISQKPSRDICQRGTSLTIQCQVDSQVTMMFWYRQQPGQSLTLIATANQGSEATYESGFVIDKFPISRPNLTFSTLTVSNMSPEDSSIYLCSAGEALGKNTEAFFGQGTRLTVV.

This chain uses TRBV5-1 with TRBJ1-6; D ambiguous. CDR3 length: 15 residues. Trimming pared 0 bases from V and 3 bases from J, leaving 7 bases between. Germline CDR1 reads SGHRS; CDR2 reads YFSETQ. The CDR3 loop reads CASSLAEGYNSPLHF. The CDR3 DNA reads TGCGCCAGCAGCTTGGCCGAAGGCTATAATTCACCCCTCCACTTT.

The gene calls are TRBV9 and TRBJ2-1, with D possibly TRBD2 on 5 matching bases. The V end lost 3 bases, the J end lost 9 bases, and 13 bases lay between the germline ends. Germline lookup yields CDR1 SGDLS and CDR2 YYNGEE. The CDR3 totals 13 residues. Here the CDR3 reads CASSATRVSEQFF. The CDR3 DNA reads as TGTGCCAGCAGCGCCACTAGAGTAAGTGAGCAGTTCTTC.

CDR3 nucleotide sequence: TGCAGCGTTGAAGGTGGAAAACAGGCAGATACGCAGTATTTT. Translated: CSVEGGKQADTQYF. The chain recombines TRBV29-1 with TRBJ2-3, with D maybe TRBD1 (5 bases). CDR1 SQVTM and CDR2 ANQGSEA come from the germline V gene. The length of the CDR3 is 14 residues. Trimming took off 1 base at V and 4 bases at J, with 12 bases between the two ends.

This chain joins TRBV5-1 and TRBJ2-2, with 9 nucleotides matching TRBD1. Germline V gene sequence: CDR1 SGHRS, CDR2 YFSETQ. The CDR3 is 16 residues long. Trimming at V came to 3 bases and at J to 4 bases, leaving 7 bases not matched to a gene. The CDR3 spells CASSWDRAVGTGELFF. The CDR3 region has the DNA TGCGCCAGCAGCTGGGACAGGGCAGTGGGCACCGGGGAGCTGTTTTTT.

The chain links TRBV7-3 to TRBJ2-5; no definite D call. V was pared by 5 bases and J by 5 bases, with 12 bases between. Germline-derived CDR1 and CDR2 are SGHTA and FQGTGA. This CDR3 contains 13 residues. CDR3 bases: TGTGCCAGCAGCCGCGGAGTACGTGAGACCCAGTACTTC. Residues: CASSRGVRETQYF. Using reference TRBV7-3 and TRBJ2-5 for the parts outside the CDR3, the full variable domain is GAGVSQTPSNKVTEKGKYVELRCDPISGHTALYWYRQSLGQGPEFLIYFQGTGAADDSGLPNDRFFAVRPEGSVSTLKIQRTERGDSAVYLCASSRGVRETQYFGPGTRLLVL.

This sequence joins TRBV10-1 and TRBJ2-5, with D unclear. The germline gives CDR1 WNHNN, CDR2 SYGVQD (reference sequence). The CDR3 contains 13 residues. V lost 1 base and J 2 bases, leaving 5 bases between the germline ends. The CDR3 loop reads CASSEFQQETQYF. The CDR3 region has the DNA TGCGCCAGCAGTGAGTTTCAGCAAGAGACCCAGTACTTC.

The chain has TRBV6-5 and TRBJ2-2, with TRBD2 as a possible D gene (6 bases). CDR3 length: 15 amino acids. Germline-derived CDR1 and CDR2 are MNHEY and SVGAGI. V lost 6 bases to trimming and J lost 1 base, with 12 bases between them. CDR3 protein: CASRLGLLNTGELFF. CDR3 coding DNA: TGTGCCAGCAGGCTGGGACTCTTGAACACCGGGGAGCTGTTTTTT.

The genes are TRBV5-1 and TRBJ2-2; TRBD2 agrees at 14 bases. CDR3 length equals 17 residues. V was clipped by 4 bases and J by 5 bases; unmatched bases: 7. Germline CDR1 is SGHRS and CDR2 is YFSETQ. The CDR3 DNA is TGCGCCAGCAGCAGGGGGACTAGCGGGAGCAGGACCGGGGAGCTGTTTTTT. It codes for CASSRGTSGSRTGELFF. Full variable domain (missing parts from reference TRBV5-1 and TRBJ2-2): KAGVTQTPRYLIKTRGQQVTLSCSPISGHRSVSWYQQTPGQGLQFLFEYFSETQRNKGNFPGRFSGRQFSNSRSEMNVSTLELGDSALYLCASSRGTSGSRTGELFFGEGSRLTVL.

The chain has TRBV30 and TRBJ1-1; D is unresolved. This CDR3 has 14 residues. The germline CDR1 and CDR2 sequences are GTSNPN and SVGIG (reference sequence). V gave up 5 bases and J gave up 4 bases, with 17 bases separating them. CDR3 nucleotides: TGTGCCTGGGAGGCGGGGAGGAGGCGCACTGAAGCTTTCTTT. This encodes CAWEAGRRRTEAFF.